This T cell receptor (beta chain) stems from a study of blood T cell repertoires in COVID-19. The wider study: Material from acute and convalescent COVID-19 was sourced from the United States, Italy and Spain.

Trimming removed 5 bases at V and 2 bases at J, with 16 bases between. CDR3 size: 16 residues. The germline gives CDR1 SGHNT, CDR2 YYREEE (reference sequence). Using immunoSEQ multiplex PCR, the repertoire was profiled, and TCRdb retains in-frame clones only, with some absent. Among roughly 250,000 clones listed, about 88% were seen once. This clone has only one observation. The TCR was taken from a woman between 40 and 55 years old who had recovered from COVID-19. The sequencing sample was made of peripheral blood. The V and J genes are TRBV5-4 and TRBJ2-2; D not resolved. The CDR3 DNA follows: TGTGCCAGCAGTTCGGTCCCTGTTTACAACACCGGGGAGCTGTTTTTT. Encoded protein: CASSSVPVYNTGELFF.